Shown below are 27 T cell receptor beta chains from a single sample sequenced in a study of T cells in Graves' hyperthyroidism and ophthalmopathy. Amplification targeted TCR beta CDR3 regions from RNA transcripts. The HTBI primer set was used in a first-round RT-PCR of the TCR CDR3. Via MiXCR, TCRdb re-called the multiplex PCR reads, giving one row per CDR3 protein. The sample lists about 520,000 distinct CDR3 sequences, around 22% occurring once. Sequencing was performed on blood. The receptor set was obtained from a woman in her 30s with Graves' ophthalmopathy.

This clonotype appeared a few times. This chain connects TRBV20-1 to TRBJ1-3; 8 bases agree with TRBD1. The CDR3 sequence is 13 residues long. V lost 3 bases and J lost 7; bases outside the gene matches: 5. Germline CDR1 and CDR2: DFQATT and SNEGSKA (reference sequence). The CDR3 here is CSASDRGLNTIYF. The CDR3 DNA reads TGCAGTGCTAGCGACAGGGGCTTGAACACCATATATTTT.

This clonotype was picked up many times. The chain employs TRBV6-5 and TRBJ2-7, with a tentative D call TRBD1 (6 bases). Germline values: CDR1 MNHEY, CDR2 SVGAGI. The CDR3 is made up of 15 amino acids. V was pared by 5 bases and J by 2 bases, with 16 bases between. The CDR3 nucleotides are TGTGCCAGCAGTCTCGAACAGACAGGAGCCTACGAGCAGTACTTC. Encoded protein: CASSLEQTGAYEQYF.

This rearrangement joins TRBV2 to TRBJ2-3; 10 bases map to TRBD2. In germline, CDR1 is SNHLY, CDR2 FYNNEI. The CDR3 is 12 amino acids. The V and J ends lost 3 bases and 12 bases, in that order; junction bases with no gene match: 3. The CDR3 region is CASSETSGLQYF. The CDR3 coding sequence is TGTGCCAGCAGTGAGACTAGCGGGTTACAGTATTTT.

This clonotype was counted at least ten times. The chain links TRBV7-3 to TRBJ1-2; D is unresolved. CDR1 SGHTA and CDR2 FQGTGA come from the germline V gene. This CDR3 region has 17 residues. Trimming removed 1 base at V and 4 bases at J, with 19 bases between. As DNA, the CDR3 is TGTGCCAGCAGCTTAAAGTTAGAACAGCCCTGGGGCTATGGCTACACCTTC. This translates into CASSLKLEQPWGYGYTF.

The V gene is TRBV2, the J gene TRBJ2-5; 11 nucleotides align to TRBD2. Germline V gene sequence: CDR1 SNHLY, CDR2 FYNNEI. V lost 2 bases to trimming and J lost 2 bases; unmatched junction nucleotides: 10. This CDR3 region has 18 residues. The CDR3 nucleotides read TGTGCCAGCAGTGAATATGGGCTAGCGGGGGGAAAACAAGAGACCCAGTACTTC. The encoded protein is CASSEYGLAGGKQETQYF.

The rearrangement joins TRBV6-4 to TRBJ2-7, with 7 bases that match TRBD1. The germline V gene has CDR1 MRHNA and CDR2 SNTAGT. V dropped 1 base and J dropped 3; count of bases not matched to a gene: 9. This CDR3 has 16 amino acids. CDR3 region: CASSDLGQTLYYEQYF. The CDR3 DNA follows: TGTGCCAGCAGTGACTTGGGACAGACCCTATACTACGAGCAGTACTTC.

The rearrangement uses TRBV19 and TRBJ1-1; D is uncertain. This CDR3 region has 14 residues. CDR1 is LNHDA, CDR2 SQIVND, per germline (reference sequence). Trimming removed 4 bases from V and 0 bases from J, with 9 bases in between. The CDR3 loop is CASSTTVVNTEAFF. In DNA, the CDR3 is TGTGCCAGTAGTACGACGGTAGTGAACACTGAAGCTTTCTTT.

The chain carries TRBV2 and TRBJ1-1, with TRBD1 identical over 9 bases. Germline CDR1 and CDR2: SNHLY and FYNNEI. V lost 11 bases and J lost 1; bases outside the gene matches: 8. The CDR3 sequence is 14 residues long. CDR3 DNA: TGTGCCGGATGGACAGGGGTGGCGAACACTGAAGCTTTCTTT. This codes for CAGWTGVANTEAFF. Complete variable domain (other parts from reference TRBV2 and TRBJ1-1): EPEVTQTPSHQVTQMGQEVILRCVPISNHLYFYWYRQILGQKVEFLVSFYNNEISEKSEIFDDQFSVERPDGSNFTLKIRSTKLEDSAMYFCAGWTGVANTEAFFGQGTRLTVV.

This clonotype was detected ten times or more. The rearrangement joins TRBV29-1 to TRBJ1-1; weak D call: TRBD1 (6 bases). V dropped 3 bases and J dropped 1 base, with 12 bases sitting between them. This CDR3 comprises 14 residues. CDR1 and CDR2 from the germline V gene are SQVTM and ANQGSEA. The CDR3 loop is CSVEGGHQNTEAFF. The CDR3 nucleotides are TGCAGCGTTGAGGGGGGACACCAGAACACTGAAGCTTTCTTT.

The chain is built from TRBV27 and TRBJ2-5, with 9 bases fitting TRBD2. CDR1 is MNHEY, CDR2 SMNVEV, per germline (reference sequence). The CDR3 has 15 amino acids. V shed 5 bases and J 2 bases; nucleotides not matched to a gene: 6. CDR3: CASSGGRGGQETQYF. The CDR3 DNA reads TGTGCCAGCAGTGGAGGGCGGGGGGGACAAGAGACCCAGTACTTC.

The chain joins TRBV20-1 to TRBJ2-7, with 8 nucleotides matching TRBD2. V lost 3 bases to trimming and J lost 3 bases; unmatched junction nucleotides: 16. The CDR3 is 17 amino acids. Per germline, CDR1 DFQATT and CDR2 SNEGSKA (reference sequence). The CDR3 bases are TGCAGTGCTAGGGGGAGACTAGCGAATTTTATCGGCTACGAGCAGTACTTC. Translated: CSARGRLANFIGYEQYF.

Note on this clonotype: At one boundary the junction diverges from the germline segment, which might be a read error. The genes are TRBV7-9 and TRBJ2-4; D possibly corresponds to TRBD1 (6 bases). Per the germline V gene, CDR1 is SEHNR and CDR2 is FQNEAQ (reference sequence). The CDR3 consists of 13 residues. The CDR3 spells CASGAGKGDIKYF. The CDR3 nucleotides are TGTGCCAGCGGAGCAGGGAAGGGGGACATTAAGTACTTC.

This clonotype was observed many times. V usage is TRBV4-3 and J usage is TRBJ2-7; D remains ambiguous. CDR3 length equals 15 residues. Trimming removed 1 base at V and 2 bases at J, with 12 bases between. CDR1 LGHNA and CDR2 YSLEER come from the germline V gene. CDR3 sequence: CASSQVNSDTYEQYF. In DNA, the CDR3 is TGCGCCAGCAGCCAAGTGAATTCGGATACCTACGAGCAGTACTTC.

Many counts were recorded for this clonotype. The chain is built from TRBV12-3 or TRBV12-4 and TRBJ1-2; TRBD1 aligns across 7 bases. This CDR3 comprises 13 residues. V trimming: 7 bases; J trimming: 3 bases; junction bases outside the gene matches: 5. CDR3 residues: CASTRQGHYGYTF. In DNA, the CDR3 is TGTGCCAGCACCCGACAGGGCCACTATGGCTACACCTTC.

This clonotype was found many times. This chain uses TRBV5-1 with TRBJ1-2; D perhaps matches TRBD1 (5 bases). V lost 3 bases and J 8 bases, leaving 11 bases between the germline ends. The CDR3 length is 12 residues. The germline V gene has CDR1 SGHRS and CDR2 YFSETQ. The CDR3 protein is CASSSTAGGYTF. CDR3 coding DNA: TGCGCCAGCAGCTCGACAGCAGGAGGCTACACCTTC. The full variable domain, in which reference TRBV5-1 and TRBJ1-2 provide the parts outside the CDR3, is KAGVTQTPRYLIKTRGQQVTLSCSPISGHRSVSWYQQTPGQGLQFLFEYFSETQRNKGNFPGRFSGRQFSNSRSEMNVSTLELGDSALYLCASSSTAGGYTFGSGTRLTVV.

This clonotype was detected many times. This chain links TRBV12-3 or TRBV12-4 with TRBJ2-7, with D possibly matching TRBD1 (6 bases). The CDR3 extends over 15 amino acids. Trimming cost V 2 bases and J 2 bases, with 13 bases left between them. CDR3 DNA: TGTGCCAGCAGTTTATCGGGCAGGGGAACCTACGAGCAGTACTTC. Translation: CASSLSGRGTYEQYF.

The chain employs TRBV5-1 and TRBJ1-2; possibly TRBD1 for D (6 bases). The CDR3 extends over 15 amino acids. Trimming shortened V by 4 bases and J by 4 bases, and 17 bases separated the two germline ends. CDR1 is SGHRS, CDR2 YFSETQ, per germline. The CDR3 is CASSGEGTLSYGYTF. The CDR3 nucleotides are TGCGCCAGCAGCGGAGAAGGGACACTAAGCTATGGCTACACCTTC.

Note on this clonotype: Being one base from a much bigger clone, this may be a read error. The chain recombines TRBV4-2 with TRBJ1-2, with D tentatively TRBD1 (6 bases). CDR1 is LGHNA and CDR2 is YNFKEQ in the germline V gene. The CDR3 has 16 amino acids. V lost 1 base, J lost 2 bases, and 14 bases lay in between. As DNA, the CDR3 is TGTGCCAGCAGCCAAGGTCTTGTACAGGGAAACTATGGCTACACCTTC. This sequence encodes CASSQGLVQGNYGYTF.

This clonotype was counted many times. This chain links TRBV20-1 with TRBJ2-5, with TRBD2 matching over 15 bases. The CDR3 loop spans 14 amino acids. V lost 3 bases, J lost 7 bases, and 3 bases stayed unmatched. CDR1 is DFQATT and CDR2 is SNEGSKA in the germline V gene (reference sequence). The CDR3 loop reads CSARWTSGGATQYF. CDR3 in DNA: TGCAGTGCTAGGTGGACTAGCGGGGGGGCGACCCAGTACTTC.

This clonotype has at least ten counts. Given a much more abundant clone one base away, this may be a read error. This sequence joins TRBV28 and TRBJ1-2; D is perhaps TRBD1 (5 bases). Trimming took off 9 bases at V and 4 bases at J, with 12 bases between the two ends. CDR3 length: 12 amino acids. Germline CDR1 reads MDHEN; CDR2 reads SYDVKM. The CDR3 coding sequence is TGTGCCAGTGGGGGATATGGCTATGGCTACACCTTC. It codes for CASGGYGYGYTF.

This clonotype was recorded many times. The chain couples TRBV5-5 to TRBJ1-1, with D possibly being TRBD1 (6 bases). The CDR3 covers 16 residues. Per germline, CDR1 SGHKS and CDR2 YYEKEE (reference sequence). The germline V and J ends were trimmed by 5 bases and 7 bases, with 24 bases remaining between them. This CDR3 is CASSTNPVMNRDEAFF. DNA of the CDR3: TGTGCCAGCAGTACTAACCCCGTTATGAACAGGGATGAAGCTTTCTTT.

At least ten counts were recorded for this clonotype. A much larger clonotype is one base distant, so this may be a read error. The chain joins TRBV28 to TRBJ2-5, with a possible D match to TRBD1 (6 bases). The CDR3 runs 12 residues. From germline, CDR1 is MDHEN and CDR2 SYDVKM. Trimming took 6 bases from V and 7 from J, leaving 12 bases between them. The CDR3 DNA reads as TGTGCCAGCAGCCCGGACAGAGGGACCCAGTACTTC. Translating it yields CASSPDRGTQYF.

This clonotype was observed many times. The chain recombines TRBV7-2 with TRBJ1-1, with a possible D match to TRBD1 (6 bases). CDR1 is SGHTA, CDR2 FQGNSA, per germline. This CDR3 comprises 14 residues. The V and J ends lost 8 bases and 0 bases respectively, with 13 bases between them. DNA of the CDR3: TGTGCCAGCGCTGACGGACAGATGAACACTGAAGCTTTCTTT. Translated, it gives CASADGQMNTEAFF. Variable domain in full (rest from reference TRBV7-2 and TRBJ1-1): GAGVSQSPSNKVTEKGKDVELRCDPISGHTALYWYRQSLGQGLEFLIYFQGNSAPDKSGLPSDRFSAERTGGSVSTLTIQRTQQEDSAVYLCASADGQMNTEAFFGQGTRLTVV.

This sequence joins TRBV6-1 and TRBJ1-1; 8 positions match TRBD1. Germline V gene lookup returns CDR1 MNHNS and CDR2 SASEGT. This CDR3 has 14 residues. The ends lost 5 bases at V and 5 bases at J; junction bases unmatched: 7. CDR3 in DNA: TGTGCCAGCAGTAATCAGGGGGCCGGGACTGAAGCTTTCTTT. Amino acids: CASSNQGAGTEAFF.

This clonotype has a handful of counts. A much larger clone differs from this one at a single base, so this may be a read error. The chain recombines TRBV13 with TRBJ1-2, with 8 bases fitting TRBD1. Losses at the gene ends were 4 bases for V and 4 bases for J; bases not matched to a gene: 5. The germline gives CDR1 PRHDT, CDR2 FYEKMQ (reference sequence). CDR3 length: 14 amino acids. For the CDR3, the DNA is TGTGCCAGCAGCTACCGGGACAGGACCTATGGCTACACCTTC. It is translated as CASSYRDRTYGYTF. Complete variable domain (other parts from reference TRBV13 and TRBJ1-2): AAGVIQSPRHLIKEKRETATLKCYPIPRHDTVYWYQQGPGQDPQFLISFYEKMQSDKGSIPDRFSAQQFSDYHSELNMSSLELGDSALYFCASSYRDRTYGYTFGSGTRLTVV.

This clonotype was seen only a few times. This chain links TRBV12-3 or TRBV12-4 with TRBJ2-5; D unresolved. V was shortened by 8 bases and J by 5 bases, with 15 bases between the two germline ends. The CDR3 is made up of 13 amino acids. The DNA for the CDR3 is TGTGCCAGCGTCCGTACACCAAGCGAGACCCAGTACTTC. Its translation is CASVRTPSETQYF.

This chain uses TRBV6-2 or TRBV6-3 with TRBJ1-5, with 11 nucleotides matching TRBD1. After removal of 6 bases from V and 6 bases from J, the junction contained 4 bases not matched to a gene. The germline gives CDR1 MNHEY, CDR2 SVGEGT. The CDR3 is 14 amino acids. Here the CDR3 DNA reads TGTGCCAGCAGCCTGGACAGGGGGCTTCAGCCCCAGCATTTT. Amino acids: CASSLDRGLQPQHF.